This is a list of T cell receptor beta chains from one sample in a study of cytomegalovirus exposure and HLA in healthy donors. Data came from immunoSEQ multiplex PCR; TCRdb stores just in-frame clones and leaves some out. The table lists 150,000 to 200,000 clones, 75% of them singletons. Source material: PBMCs. The receptors derive from a female donor in good health and CMV-seronegative. The conserved cysteine and the conserved F or W are not part of the CDR3 here. The order of the fields is V gene, J gene, CDR3 protein.

V: TRBV5-1
J: TRBJ2-7
CDR3: ASSPQASAYYEQY

V: TRBV7-2
J: TRBJ2-1
CDR3: ASSLVVGGNEQF

V: TRBV4-2
J: TRBJ2-3
CDR3: ASSPQRTSGADTQY

V: TRBV11-2
J: TRBJ2-3
CDR3: ASSGEAGITDTQY

V: TRBV28
J: TRBJ1-3
CDR3: ASRMTGFGNTIY

V: TRBV7-2
J: TRBJ2-7
CDR3: ASSLGGRTYEQY

V: TRBV5-6
J: TRBJ2-7
CDR3: ASSRDRGVEQY

V: TRBV7-2
J: TRBJ2-7
CDR3: ASMPRRDSYEQY

V: TRBV27
J: TRBJ1-5
CDR3: ASSGQGLSNQPQH

V: TRBV2
J: TRBJ1-1
CDR3: ASSGQMNTEAF

V: TRBV11-2
J: TRBJ2-7
CDR3: ASSSLLSGTSASYEQY

V: TRBV7-2
J: TRBJ2-7
CDR3: ASSPQPGLAGGEQY

V: TRBV19
J: TRBJ2-6
CDR3: ASIAVSGANVLT

V: TRBV6-5
J: TRBJ2-7
CDR3: ASSKSPTLSYEQY

V: TRBV11-2
J: TRBJ2-3
CDR3: ASSPTRRAGGHGPDTQY

V: TRBV7-2
J: TRBJ1-5
CDR3: ASSRVARGINQPQH

V: TRBV6-6
J: TRBJ1-1
CDR3: ASSYPGQQNTEAF